This T cell receptor (beta chain) was obtained from a study of blood T cell repertoires in COVID-19. Looking at the study overall: PBMCs, B-cell-depleted T cells, or T cells provided the cDNA or gDNA that made up the material.

Original processing methods: Reference gene primer amplification gave nucleated cell count estimates. Repertoires were generated with immunoSEQ multiplex PCR, while TCRdb's copy carries only in-frame clones and drops some. V, J and clone size reflect that table, while D and trimming were determined from the DNA. This sample has 300,000 to 500,000 clones, with 70% to 90% found just once. Between the trimmed V and J ends, which lost 5 bases and 5 bases, there was a span of 15 bases. This CDR3 region has 15 residues. Germline lookup yields CDR1 MDHEN and CDR2 SYDVKM. Sequencing was done on a sample of PBMCs or T cells enriched from blood (not recorded which). The chain is built from TRBV28 and TRBJ2-2, with D tentatively TRBD1 (6 bases). The clonotype originates from a woman aged 25 to 45 with acute COVID-19. The CDR3 bases are TGTGCCAGCAGTGGGGGCACACTAGGGACCGGGGAGCTGTTTTTT. Its protein product is CASSGGTLGTGELFF.